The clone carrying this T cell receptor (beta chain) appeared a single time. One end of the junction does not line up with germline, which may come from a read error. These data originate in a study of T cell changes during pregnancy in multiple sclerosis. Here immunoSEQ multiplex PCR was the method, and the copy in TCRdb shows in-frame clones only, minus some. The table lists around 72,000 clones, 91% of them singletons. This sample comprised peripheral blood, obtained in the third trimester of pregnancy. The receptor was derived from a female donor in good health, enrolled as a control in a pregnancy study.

CDR3 DNA: TGTGCCAGCAGTTCCACAGGGTCCTCCGAGCAGTACTTC. Translating gives CASSSTGSSEQYF. The rearrangement uses TRBV28 and TRBJ2-7; tentative D call: TRBD1 (6 bases). From germline, CDR1 is MDHEN and CDR2 SYDVKM. The CDR3 spans 13 residues.